Listed below are T cell receptor beta chains from one sample, sequenced in a study of vaccination effects on CD4 cells after COVID-19. The table came from immunoSEQ multiplex PCR; TCRdb's copy has only in-frame clones and leaves some out. The table records under 35,000 clones, 55% to 85% of them present only once. Their target antigens are unknown. The input for sequencing was CD4+ T cells from PBMCs cultured with HCoV-NL63 spike peptides, taken after COVID-19 vaccination. All receptors derive from a human donor who received a COVID-19 vaccine. The CDR3 runs from the conserved cysteine through the conserved F or W. Fields, in order: CDR3 DNA, CDR3 protein, V gene, J gene, D gene, clone size. D genes are given only for firm matches. Some rows mark clone size as missing; the rest say once, few, many or name a class of expanded clone.

TGTGCCAGCAGCTTATTCGGCAGCTCCTACGAGCAGTACTTC	CASSLFGSSYEQYF	TRBV11-2	TRBJ2-7	-	-
TGTGCCAGCAGTTACCCGGGGTACCAAGAGACCCAGTACTTC	CASSYPGYQETQYF	TRBV6-6	TRBJ2-5	-	once
TGTGCCAGCAGCCAAGATCAGGGCAGGGGAGCAGATACGCAGTATTTT	CASSQDQGRGADTQYF	TRBV4-2	TRBJ2-3	-	-
TGCGCCAGCAGCCAAGAGGTCGTTGGAAGCAGGTACAATGAGCAGTTCTTC	CASSQEVVGSRYNEQFF	TRBV4-1	TRBJ2-1	-	few
TGTGCCAGCCGATCCCCGGACAGAAGAAGCTACGAGCAGTACTTC	CASRSPDRRSYEQYF	TRBV28	TRBJ2-7	-	-
TGTGCCAGCAGTTCGGCCATGAACACTGAAGCTTTCTTT	CASSSAMNTEAFF	TRBV6-5	TRBJ1-1	-	-
TGTGCCAGCAGCTTAGCGAGTGGCAGGGTGGCTTTCTTT	CASSLASGRVAFF	TRBV7-9	TRBJ1-1	-	-
TGTGCCAGCAGCTTTACTGATACGCAGTATTTT	CASSFTDTQYF	TRBV7-6	TRBJ2-3	-	-
TGTGCCAGCAGTTTCGCCAGGCCCGGGGAGCTGTTTTTT	CASSFARPGELFF	TRBV27	TRBJ2-2	-	-
TGTGCCAGCAGCTTAGGAAGTCGTGAGACCCAGAACACTGAAGCTTTCTTT	CASSLGSRETQNTEAFF	TRBV11-2	TRBJ1-1	-	-
TGTGCCAGCAGTTACAGTCTCGACCCGCCGAGGGAAAAACTGTTTTTT	CASSYSLDPPREKLFF	TRBV6-5	TRBJ1-4	-	few
TGTGCCAGCAGACACTTAAAGCGGGAGTCCTACAATGAGCAGTTCTTC	CASRHLKRESYNEQFF	TRBV7-2	TRBJ2-1	TRBD2	-
TGTGCCAGTATGTTTAGCTCTGGAAACACCATATATTTT	CASMFSSGNTIYF	TRBV19	TRBJ1-3	-	-
TGTGCCAGCAGTGAATATAAGGGGACCCGACGAGCAGATACGCAGTATTTT	CASSEYKGTRRADTQYF	TRBV25-1	TRBJ2-3	-	-
TGCGCCAGCAGCTTCTCTGTATTGAACACTGAAGCTTTCTTT	CASSFSVLNTEAFF	TRBV5-1	TRBJ1-1	-	-
TGTGCCAGCAGCTTAGAGGCCGAAAAACTGTTTTTT	CASSLEAEKLFF	TRBV11-2	TRBJ1-4	-	-
TGTGCCAGCAGTTACCCCGAGGGAAGCTCCTACGAGCAGTACTTC	CASSYPEGSSYEQYF	TRBV6-6	TRBJ2-7	-	-
TGCAGTGCTAGTGGTAGCGGGGGGGTTCAAGAGACCCAGTACTTC	CSASGSGGVQETQYF	TRBV20-1	TRBJ2-5	TRBD2	-
TGTGCCAGCAGCTTAGATCAATCAGGGACAGGGGCCTACAATGAGCAGTTCTTC	CASSLDQSGTGAYNEQFF	TRBV11-3	TRBJ2-1	TRBD1	few
TGTGCCAGCAGCCAAAGACTAGCGGGGTTCTCCTACAATGAGCAGTTCTTC	CASSQRLAGFSYNEQFF	TRBV14	TRBJ2-1	TRBD2	-
TGTGCCAGCAGCTTAGCGGCCCGGGGAAGCACAGATACGCAGTATTTT	CASSLAARGSTDTQYF	TRBV7-6	TRBJ2-3	-	few
TGTGCCAGCAGCCAAGATCGGGGCACGGCTAACTATGGCTACACCTTC	CASSQDRGTANYGYTF	TRBV4-2	TRBJ1-2	-	few
TGTGCCACCAGCAGAGATGCGGAGACCCAGTACTTC	CATSRDAETQYF	TRBV15	TRBJ2-5	-	few
TGTGCCAGTATTGCCGATGCCGGGACAGAGAGCTCCTACAATGAGCAGTTCTTC	CASIADAGTESSYNEQFF	TRBV19	TRBJ2-1	TRBD1	-
TGTGCCAGCAGCCAAGCCGGGACGGGGAACACTGAAGCTTTCTTT	CASSQAGTGNTEAFF	TRBV4-2	TRBJ1-1	-	-
TGTGCCAGTAGCACCGGACAGGGTATATACGAGCAGTACTTC	CASSTGQGIYEQYF	TRBV19	TRBJ2-7	TRBD1	-
TGTGCCAGCAGCTCTCCCCACGGACAGGGTGGGGAGACCCAGTACTTC	CASSSPHGQGGETQYF	TRBV5-4	TRBJ2-5	TRBD1	-
TGTGCCAGCAGCGGTAGCGGGGGAGTGTTCTTC	CASSGSGGVFF	TRBV9	TRBJ2-1	TRBD2	few
TGTGCCAGCAGCCAAGAATACGGAAACACCATATATTTT	CASSQEYGNTIYF	TRBV14	TRBJ1-3	-	-
TGCGCCAGCACCCCCTACGAGCAGTACTTC	CASTPYEQYF	TRBV5-1	TRBJ2-7	-	few
TGTGCCAGCAGTGAAGTCAGGGTTTGGAGCAATCAGCCCCAGCATTTT	CASSEVRVWSNQPQHF	TRBV2	TRBJ1-5	-	-
TGCAGTGCTAGTAGGGGACACGATTACACAGATACGCAGTATTTT	CSASRGHDYTDTQYF	TRBV20-1	TRBJ2-3	-	-
TGTGCCAGCAGCCAAAGTGCACAGAGTTTATATGGCTACACCTTC	CASSQSAQSLYGYTF	TRBV4-2	TRBJ1-2	-	-
TGTGCTAGTGGTTTGGTACAGCAGGTGGTTCCCTACGAGCAGTACTTC	CASGLVQQVVPYEQYF	TRBV12-5	TRBJ2-7	-	once
TGTGCCTGGAGTGTAAGGGACGATCAGCCCCAGCATTTT	CAWSVRDDQPQHF	TRBV30	TRBJ1-5	-	-
TGTGCCAGCAGCCTAGGGGGCCACACTGAAGCTTTCTTT	CASSLGGHTEAFF	TRBV6-5	TRBJ1-1	TRBD1	-
TGTGCCAGTAATTCAGGGTTGGATAACACTGAAGCTTTCTTT	CASNSGLDNTEAFF	TRBV19	TRBJ1-1	-	-
TGTGCCAGCAGCGGCCGATGGGCCGGGGAGCTGTTTTTT	CASSGRWAGELFF	TRBV9	TRBJ2-2	-	few
TGTGCCAGCAGCTTAGGCCCCTTCACAGATACGCAGTATTTT	CASSLGPFTDTQYF	TRBV7-2	TRBJ2-3	-	-
TGTGCAAGTCGCTTAGGTGGGGGGTACCAAGAGACCCAGTACTTC	CASRLGGGYQETQYF	TRBV12-2	TRBJ2-5	-	-
TGTGCCAGCAGCTTCGGACTGGCGTGGTCTGGAAACACCATATATTTT	CASSFGLAWSGNTIYF	TRBV9	TRBJ1-3	-	-
TGTGCCAGTATGTTTCAGGGGGCCGGCAAGTATCAGCCCCAGCATTTT	CASMFQGAGKYQPQHF	TRBV19	TRBJ1-5	TRBD1	-
TGTGCCTGGAATCGGGGTAGGGACAATGAGCAGTTCTTC	CAWNRGRDNEQFF	TRBV30	TRBJ2-1	-	-
TGCGCCAGCAGCTACGACGCTAGCCTTCCAGATACGCAGTATTTT	CASSYDASLPDTQYF	TRBV4-1	TRBJ2-3	-	-
TGCAGCGAGAGACAGGTAGGAACTGAAGCTTTCTTT	CSERQVGTEAFF	TRBV29-1	TRBJ1-1	-	-
TGTGCCAGCAAAGCAGGGGCAGGACAGCCCCAGCATTTT	CASKAGAGQPQHF	TRBV6-5	TRBJ1-5	-	-
TGTGCCAGCTCACCACCAAGCACAGATACGCAGTATTTT	CASSPPSTDTQYF	TRBV18	TRBJ2-3	-	-
TGTGCCAGCAGCTTAGCCGGGGCCTCCTACAATGAGCAGTTCTTC	CASSLAGASYNEQFF	TRBV5-8	TRBJ2-1	-	-
TGTGCCTGGATGGGACAGGGGATGGCACCCCTCCACTTT	CAWMGQGMAPLHF	TRBV30	TRBJ1-6	TRBD1	-
TGTGCCAGCAGCTTAGTCTCCCTAGCCACAGATACGCAGTATTTT	CASSLVSLATDTQYF	TRBV7-6	TRBJ2-3	-	-
TGCGCCAGCAGCCAAGTCGGACTAGCGGGGGGGCCTGGCACAGATACGCAGTATTTT	CASSQVGLAGGPGTDTQYF	TRBV4-1	TRBJ2-3	TRBD2	once
TGTGCCAGCAGCCCCGGGCTAGCGGGGGGTGAGACCCAGTACTTC	CASSPGLAGGETQYF	TRBV7-7	TRBJ2-5	TRBD2	-
TGTGCCAGCAGTAGGGGCCTCGGGGCCAACGTCCTGACTTTC	CASSRGLGANVLTF	TRBV11-1	TRBJ2-6	-	-